This TCR beta chain was sequenced for a study of shared clonotypes between healthy human individuals. Study-wide context: The cohort comprised two women and a few men. Their ages spanned 18 to 49 years.

V lost 5 bases and J lost 6, with 20 bases in between. CDR3 length: 16 amino acids. Looked up from germline, CDR1 is PRHDT and CDR2 is FYEKMQ (reference sequence). As to this clone: The antigen is undetermined.

Genomic DNA per cell subset filled all wells of several immunoSEQ plates. Profiling relied on immunoSEQ multiplex PCR, and the TCRdb table lists in-frame clones only, not all of them. The sample has 600,000 to 750,000 clones, approximately 72% seen once; the top ten hold approximately 1.7%. Study-level points and caveats: Naive subsets generally had larger estimated richness than memory subsets.

The sequence was collected from a woman between 25 and 40 years old in good health. The chain combines TRBV13 with TRBJ2-1; D may correspond to TRBD1 or TRBD2 (6 bases each). The sequencing input was memory CD4+ T cells sorted from blood. Subset reported: CD45RA-negative fraction. Written as DNA, the CDR3 is TGTGCCAGCAGCACCCTGGGCCTGGGGGGCGCCAATGAGCAGTTCTTC. Amino acids: CASSTLGLGGANEQFF.